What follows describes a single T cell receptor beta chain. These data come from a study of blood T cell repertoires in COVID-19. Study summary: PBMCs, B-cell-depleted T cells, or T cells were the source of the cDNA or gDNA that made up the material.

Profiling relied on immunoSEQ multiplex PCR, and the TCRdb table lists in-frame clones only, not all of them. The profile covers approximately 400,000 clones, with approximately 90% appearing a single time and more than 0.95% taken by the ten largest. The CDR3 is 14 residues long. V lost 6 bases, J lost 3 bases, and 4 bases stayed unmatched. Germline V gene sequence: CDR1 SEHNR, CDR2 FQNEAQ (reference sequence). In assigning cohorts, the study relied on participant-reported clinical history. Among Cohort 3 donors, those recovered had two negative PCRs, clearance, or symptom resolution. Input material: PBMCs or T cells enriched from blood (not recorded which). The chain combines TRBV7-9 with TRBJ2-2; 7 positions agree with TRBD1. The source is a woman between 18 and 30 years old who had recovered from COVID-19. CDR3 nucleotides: TGTGCCAGCAGTTGGGACAGCTACACCGGGGAGCTGTTTTTT. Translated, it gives CASSWDSYTGELFF. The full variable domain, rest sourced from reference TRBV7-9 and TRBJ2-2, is DTGVSQNPRHKITKRGQNVTFRCDPISEHNRLYWYRQTLGQGPEFLTYFQNEAQLEKSRLLSDRFSAERPKGSFSTLEIQRTEQGDSAMYLCASSWDSYTGELFFGEGSRLTVL.